A single sample is the source of the 22 T cell receptor beta chains below, sequenced in a study of blood T cell repertoires in COVID-19. Here immunoSEQ multiplex PCR was the method, and the copy in TCRdb shows in-frame clones only, minus some. The sample holds roughly 370,000 clones, about 87% seen once. Sequencing input: PBMCs or T cells enriched from blood (not recorded which). Every receptor here comes from a woman between 45 and 60 years old who had recovered from COVID-19.

The chain combines TRBV7-2 with TRBJ2-7, with 7 bases fitting TRBD2. The CDR3 sequence is 17 residues long. V lost 1 base and J lost 0; bases outside the gene matches: 9. The V gene's germline CDR1 is SGHTA and CDR2 FQGNSA. Here the CDR3 DNA reads TGTGCCAGCAGCTTAGTTCATGGCGGGGGAAACTCCTACGAGCAGTACTTC. It is translated as CASSLVHGGGNSYEQYF.

The chain employs TRBV7-9 and TRBJ2-7; no definite D call. The ends were cut back, 3 bases at V and 5 bases at J, with 5 bases in the middle. The CDR3 runs to 11 residues. Germline CDR1 SEHNR, CDR2 FQNEAQ (reference sequence). The CDR3 loop reads CASSFQNEQYF. The CDR3 DNA sequence: TGTGCCAGCAGCTTTCAAAACGAGCAGTACTTC.

Only a few counts were recorded for this clone. J is TRBJ2-7 and V is TRBV5-6, with 7 bases lining up with TRBD1. This CDR3 is built from 15 residues. CDR1 is SGHDT and CDR2 is YYEEEE in the germline V gene. The ends lost 1 base at V and 3 bases at J; junction bases unmatched: 7. CDR3 region: CASSLISGQNYEQYF. As DNA, the CDR3 is TGTGCCAGCAGCTTGATATCGGGACAGAACTACGAGCAGTACTTC.

The chain has TRBV7-2 and TRBJ1-5; 7 nucleotides line up with TRBD1. Unmatched junction bases numbered 18, after V lost 3 bases and J lost 7 bases. Per the germline V gene, CDR1 is SGHTA and CDR2 is FQGNSA. CDR3 length: 18 residues. CDR3 bases: TGTGCCAGCAGCTTCCAACGACAGGGATCGGTCTCGAAGCAGCCCCAGCATTTT. This gives the protein CASSFQRQGSVSKQPQHF.

J is TRBJ2-7 and V is TRBV6-2 or TRBV6-3; TRBD2 might be the D (5 bases). Germline V gives CDR1 MNHEY, CDR2 SVGEGT. V lost 4 bases and J 4 bases, leaving 11 bases between the germline ends. CDR3 length: 13 residues. The CDR3 DNA follows: TGTGCCAGCAGTTGGGCGGGCGGGTACGAGCAGTACTTC. This translates into CASSWAGGYEQYF.

The V call is TRBV3-1 (or the pseudogene TRBV3-2), the J call TRBJ1-3, with TRBD1 as a possible D gene (6 bases). The CDR3 contains 13 residues. The germline V gene has CDR1 LGHDT and CDR2 YNNKEL (reference sequence). Trimming pared 4 bases from V and 4 bases from J, leaving 8 bases between. CDR3 amino acids: CASSRGQGNTIYF. CDR3 in DNA: TGTGCCAGCAGCCGCGGACAGGGAAACACCATATATTTT.

The rearrangement links TRBV5-6 to TRBJ2-1; 11 bases map to TRBD2. The CDR3 has 16 amino acids. Germline CDR1 SGHDT, CDR2 YYEEEE. The V gene end was trimmed by 1 base and the J gene end by 10 bases; junction bases not matched to a gene: 10. The CDR3 region has the DNA TGTGCCAGCAGCTTGACTAGCGGGGGCCCGGGAGAAGAGCAGTTCTTC. Translating it yields CASSLTSGGPGEEQFF.

The genes are TRBV5-5 and TRBJ1-3, with TRBD1 matching 8 bases. The J segment lost 4 bases and the V segment lost 4 bases, leaving 16 bases of the junction unmatched. Germline V CDR1 and CDR2: SGHKS, YYEKEE (reference sequence). The CDR3 is 18 amino acids. The CDR3 loop reads CASSPQGAGTLGGNTIYF. CDR3 nucleotide sequence: TGTGCCAGCAGCCCCCAGGGGGCAGGAACTCTTGGGGGAAACACCATATATTTT.

The V call is TRBV15, the J call TRBJ1-5; the D gene is possibly TRBD1 (5 bases). The CDR3 has 15 amino acids. Germline V gene sequence: CDR1 LNHNV, CDR2 YYDKDF (reference sequence). V was shortened by 3 bases and J by 5 bases, with 14 bases between the two germline ends. The CDR3 region has the DNA TGTGCCACCAGCAGTGACATAAGGGGTGATCAGCCCCAGCATTTT. Translated: CATSSDIRGDQPQHF.

The J gene is TRBJ1-1, the V gene TRBV6-5, with D unresolved. This CDR3 has 13 amino acids. Trimming removed 0 bases at V and 10 bases at J, with 12 bases between. CDR1 and CDR2 (germline): MNHEY, SVGAGI. The CDR3: CASSYSWRAAAFF. The CDR3, as DNA: TGTGCCAGCAGTTACTCTTGGAGGGCTGCAGCTTTCTTT.

This chain connects TRBV18 to TRBJ2-2, with TRBD1 matching over 7 bases. This CDR3 region has 17 residues. J gave up 6 bases and V 2 bases, and 12 bases lay outside the gene matches. The V gene's germline CDR1 is KGHSH and CDR2 LQKENI. CDR3 nucleotide sequence: TGTGCCAGCTCACCAGACGCTCGGGACAGTGGCCCCGGGGAGCTGTTTTTT. Its translation is CASSPDARDSGPGELFF.

J is TRBJ2-1 and V is TRBV9; 9 bases match TRBD1. CDR3 size: 16 residues. Trimming took 1 base from V and 7 from J; bases not matched to a gene: 9. Germline V gene data show CDR1 as SGDLS and CDR2 as YYNGEE. The CDR3 DNA sequence: TGTGCCAGCAGCGTAACAACCGGGACAGGGCGGAATGAGCAGTTCTTC. This translates into CASSVTTGTGRNEQFF.

This clone was seen just once. This rearrangement joins TRBV29-1 to TRBJ2-1; 7 bases fit TRBD1. V was clipped by 3 bases and J by 0 bases; unmatched bases: 2. CDR1 SQVTM and CDR2 ANQGSEA come from the germline V gene. The CDR3 loop spans 14 amino acids. The CDR3 loop is CSVDAGGSYNEQFF. In nucleotides, the CDR3 is TGCAGCGTTGATGCAGGGGGCTCCTACAATGAGCAGTTCTTC.

This clone showed up just once. V is TRBV7-3 and J is TRBJ1-5; 8 bases are a match to TRBD1. Per germline, CDR1 SGHTA and CDR2 FQGTGA. The CDR3 spans 14 residues. Unmatched junction bases numbered 6, after V lost 5 bases and J lost 6 bases. In DNA form, the CDR3 reads TGTGCCAGCAGCCCCACAGGGGGGGGTCAGCCCCAGCATTTT. Its translation: CASSPTGGGQPQHF. Full variable domain (outside the CDR3, taken from reference TRBV7-3 and TRBJ1-5): GAGVSQTPSNKVTEKGKYVELRCDPISGHTALYWYRQSLGQGPEFLIYFQGTGAADDSGLPNDRFFAVRPEGSVSTLKIQRTERGDSAVYLCASSPTGGGQPQHFGDGTRLSIL.

V gene TRBV7-9 combines with J gene TRBJ1-5, with TRBD1 identical over 10 bases. CDR1 is SEHNR and CDR2 is FQNEAQ in the germline V gene (reference sequence). Trimming took 5 bases from V and 6 from J; bases not matched to a gene: 10. This CDR3 region has 16 residues. Written as DNA, the CDR3 is TGTGCCAGCAGCCCCGGGACAGGGGAAGTAGGTCAGCCCCAGCATTTT. Amino acid sequence: CASSPGTGEVGQPQHF.

V usage is TRBV9 and J usage is TRBJ2-5; 7 positions match TRBD2. CDR1 is SGDLS and CDR2 is YYNGEE in the germline V gene. The V gene end was trimmed by 0 bases and the J gene end by 2 bases; junction bases not matched to a gene: 13. This CDR3 contains 18 residues. Written as DNA, the CDR3 is TGTGCCAGCAGCGTAGGAACGAAACCGGGACTAATACAAGAGACCCAGTACTTC. Translation gives CASSVGTKPGLIQETQYF.

The rearrangement uses TRBV5-4 and TRBJ1-6; D is unresolved. Trimming pared 5 bases from V and 3 bases from J, leaving 18 bases between. Germline V gene sequence: CDR1 SGHNT, CDR2 YYREEE (reference sequence). The CDR3 has 17 amino acids. The CDR3: CASSHFFLSSYNSPLHF. The CDR3, as DNA: TGTGCCAGCAGTCATTTCTTCCTGTCGAGCTATAATTCACCCCTCCACTTT.

This sequence joins TRBV25-1 and TRBJ1-1; D not certain. CDR3 length: 12 residues. Germline values: CDR1 MGHDK, CDR2 SYGVNS. V shed 5 bases and J shed 7 bases, with 11 bases lying between them. For the CDR3, the DNA is TGTGCCAGCAGTCACCTAGCGAGTGAAGCTTTCTTT. Translating gives CASSHLASEAFF.

This clone has just one count. This chain uses TRBV30 with TRBJ1-1; D is ambiguous. Germline-derived CDR1 and CDR2 are GTSNPN and SVGIG (reference sequence). Trimming took 4 bases from V and 4 from J, leaving 10 bases between them. The CDR3 is 12 amino acids. The CDR3 reads CAWNDPGTEAFF. As DNA, the CDR3 is TGTGCCTGGAACGATCCGGGCACTGAAGCTTTCTTT.

The chain is built from TRBV7-9 and TRBJ2-5; maybe TRBD2 (6 bases). This CDR3 is 14 amino acids long. Germline lookup yields CDR1 SEHNR and CDR2 FQNEAQ (reference sequence). Trimming shortened V by 4 bases and J by 0 bases, and 9 bases separated the two germline ends. CDR3 DNA sequence: TGTGCCAGCAGCTCGGACTACAACCAAGAGACCCAGTACTTC. Residues: CASSSDYNQETQYF.

V and J are TRBV10-3 and TRBJ1-5, with TRBD1 matching 7 bases. Germline V CDR1 and CDR2: ENHRY, SYGVKD. The CDR3 is 15 amino acids. The CDR3 loop reads CPSWTGSTSNQPQHF. The CDR3 DNA sequence: TGTCCAAGCTGGACAGGCTCCACTAGCAATCAGCCCCAGCATTTT.

V gene TRBV6-5 combines with J gene TRBJ1-5, with 8 bases matching TRBD1. CDR3 size: 14 residues. The trim removed 6 bases at V and 9 bases at J, leaving 10 bases unmatched. Germline assignment: CDR1 MNHEY and CDR2 SVGAGI. CDR3 loop: CASRLGQARGPQHF. CDR3 in DNA: TGTGCCAGCAGGCTGGGACAGGCCCGAGGGCCCCAGCATTTT.